Included here is one TCR beta chain sequence, with context. Its specificity is not known. These data come from a study of shared clonotypes between healthy human individuals. General observations from the study: A reduction in generation probabilities was seen for non-shared clonotypes relative to those shared by all four donors.

The repertoire was sequenced with immunoSEQ multiplex PCR; TCRdb's copy has only in-frame clones and lacks some. Of about 770,000 clones listed, around 77% are singletons. The germline V gene encodes CDR1 LNHDA and CDR2 SQIVND (reference sequence). V lost 6 bases to trimming and J lost 4 bases; unmatched junction nucleotides: 9. The CDR3 is 16 residues long. The sequence was collected from a woman aged 25 to 39 in good health. This sequence joins TRBV19 and TRBJ2-7; 13 nucleotides match TRBD2. The sequenced sample was memory CD4+ T cells sorted from blood. Subset in this sample: CD45RA-negative fraction. DNA for the CDR3: TGTGCCAGTAGCCTCCCAACTAGCGGGAGGGGTTACGAGCAGTACTTC. This codes for CASSLPTSGRGYEQYF.